The rows below give T cell receptor beta chains drawn from one sample of a study of cytomegalovirus exposure and HLA in healthy donors. The data were produced by immunoSEQ multiplex PCR, yet TCRdb's version contains in-frame clones alone and is incomplete. This sample has over 100,000 clones, with nearly 80% found just once. The sequenced sample was PBMCs. Receptors were obtained from a man in his sixties in good health and CMV-seropositive. Both conserved end residues are part of each CDR3. The D gene is left open where the match is weak. Expanded clones are given a class, and other clones once, few, many or no size at all.

CDR3aa	CDR3nt	v_gene	abundance	j_gene	d_gene
CASATGEKEYF	TGTGCCAGCGCTACCGGGGAAAAGGAGTACTTC	TRBV11-2	.	TRBJ2-7	.
CASSAWYMSDEQYF	TGTGCCAGCAGCGCGTGGTACATGAGCGACGAGCAGTACTTC	TRBV5-6	.	TRBJ2-7	.
CRGRRPPNEQFF	TGTAGGGGGCGCAGGCCACCCAATGAGCAGTTCTTC	TRBV19	.	TRBJ2-1	TRBD1
CASSPGGILNTGELFF	TGTGCCAGCAGCCCTGGGGGGATCCTGAACACCGGGGAGCTGTTTTTT	TRBV5-4	.	TRBJ2-2	.
CASSPPRGGGPYEQYF	TGTGCCAGCAGCCCCCCTCGGGGCGGGGGCCCCTACGAGCAGTACTTC	TRBV7-2	.	TRBJ2-7	.
CASRGQGENTEAFF	TGTGCCAGCAGAGGACAGGGGGAGAACACTGAAGCTTTCTTT	TRBV27	.	TRBJ1-1	TRBD1
CASSLGGRGTDTQYF	TGTGCCAGCAGCTTGGGGGGGCGTGGCACAGATACGCAGTATTTT	TRBV11-3	.	TRBJ2-3	.
CASRQGSTNEKLFF	TGTGCCAGCCGGCAGGGTTCAACTAATGAAAAACTGTTTTTT	TRBV2	.	TRBJ1-4	.
CATSRDNSGANVLTF	TGTGCCACCAGCAGAGACAACTCTGGGGCCAACGTCCTGACTTTC	TRBV15	many	TRBJ2-6	.
CASSFSPGVGTEAFF	TGTGCCAGCAGCTTCTCTCCAGGGGTCGGCACTGAAGCTTTCTTT	TRBV7-2	.	TRBJ1-1	.
CASSESQYGYTF	TGTGCCAGCAGTGAATCACAATATGGCTACACCTTC	TRBV2	.	TRBJ1-2	.
CASGLFPGAKYSPLHF	TGTGCTAGTGGTTTGTTTCCAGGGGCGAAGTATTCACCCCTCCACTTT	TRBV12-5	.	TRBJ1-6	.
CASSSGGTQYF	TGTGCCAGCAGCTCGGGGGGGACCCAGTACTTC	TRBV7-6	few	TRBJ2-5	TRBD2
CASSFWTGDGDTQYF	TGTGCCAGCAGCTTTTGGACAGGGGATGGGGATACGCAGTATTTT	TRBV7-9	.	TRBJ2-3	TRBD1
CASSGGGFTDTQYF	TGTGCCAGCAGTGGCGGGGGGTTCACAGATACGCAGTATTTT	TRBV6-5	.	TRBJ2-3	TRBD2
CASRSRGGEKNIQYF	TGTGCCAGCAGGAGTCGGGGGGGTGAGAAAAACATTCAGTACTTC	TRBV2	.	TRBJ2-4	TRBD2
CASNPGGGSYGYTF	TGTGCCAGCAATCCGGGAGGGGGGTCTTATGGCTACACCTTC	TRBV2	.	TRBJ1-2	.
CASSLAAGNNYEQYF	TGCGCCAGCAGCTTGGCGGCAGGGAACAATTACGAGCAGTACTTC	TRBV5-1	.	TRBJ2-7	.
CASSRLADKTSTDTQYF	TGTGCCAGCAGTCGACTAGCGGATAAAACTAGCACAGATACGCAGTATTTT	TRBV9	.	TRBJ2-3	TRBD2
CASAGGPNTQYF	TGTGCCAGCGCGGGGGGGCCAAATACGCAGTATTTT	TRBV9	few	TRBJ2-3	TRBD2
CASSGAAPINQPQHF	TGTGCCAGCAGTGGGGCAGCCCCGATAAATCAGCCCCAGCATTTT	TRBV2	few	TRBJ1-5	.
CASSPVGGPGNEQYF	TGTGCCAGCAGCCCCGTGGGGGGGCCCGGAAACGAGCAGTACTTC	TRBV5-5	.	TRBJ2-7	.
CASSPIKQGGGSYNSPLHF	TGTGCCAGCTCACCAATCAAACAGGGGGGAGGCTCCTATAATTCACCCCTCCACTTT	TRBV18	.	TRBJ1-6	TRBD1
CASSLAPGSQETQYF	TGCGCCAGCAGCTTGGCCCCAGGGTCCCAAGAGACCCAGTACTTC	TRBV5-1	once	TRBJ2-5	.
CASSRDRQFYEQYF	TGTGCCAGCAGCCGGGACAGGCAATTTTACGAGCAGTACTTC	TRBV4-2	.	TRBJ2-7	TRBD1
CASSLGQGRETQYF	TGTGCCAGCAGCTTGGGACAGGGGAGAGAGACCCAGTACTTC	TRBV5-4	.	TRBJ2-5	TRBD1
CASSLGGARGLGEKLFF	TGTGCCAGCAGCTTAGGTGGGGCGAGGGGGTTAGGAGAAAAACTGTTTTTT	TRBV7-2	.	TRBJ1-4	.
CASSQGQGSTEAFF	TGTGCCAGCAGTCAGGGACAGGGATCGACTGAAGCTTTCTTT	TRBV6-6	few	TRBJ1-1	TRBD1
CASSQVTGGLYEQYF	TGCGCCAGCAGCCAAGTCACAGGGGGTCTTTACGAGCAGTACTTC	TRBV4-1	once	TRBJ2-7	TRBD1
CASSLVPSRTGELFF	TGTGCCAGCAGCTTAGTGCCTAGCCGTACCGGGGAGCTGTTTTTT	TRBV7-3	.	TRBJ2-2	.
CASSTQGRETQYF	TGTGCCAGCAGCACACAGGGAAGAGAGACCCAGTACTTC	TRBV14	.	TRBJ2-5	.
CASTTGGEDTQYF	TGTGCCAGTACGACAGGGGGCGAAGATACGCAGTATTTT	TRBV25-1	.	TRBJ2-3	TRBD1
CASSSPSAGWHTEAFF	TGTGCCAGCAGTTCCCCCAGTGCAGGGTGGCACACTGAAGCTTTCTTT	TRBV28	.	TRBJ1-1	.
CAIRGQAGQPQHF	TGTGCCATCAGGGGACAGGCGGGTCAGCCCCAGCATTTT	TRBV10-3	.	TRBJ1-5	TRBD1
CASRWDRGTSGANVLTF	TGTGCCAGTAGGTGGGACAGGGGCACCTCTGGGGCCAACGTCCTGACTTTC	TRBV19	.	TRBJ2-6	TRBD1
CASSLYRADEQYF	TGTGCCAGCAGCTTATACAGGGCTGACGAGCAGTACTTC	TRBV7-8	once	TRBJ2-7	.
CASTPGLSSYEQYF	TGTGCCAGCACCCCGGGACTTAGCTCCTACGAGCAGTACTTC	TRBV2	.	TRBJ2-7	.
CASRTGNPYQETQYF	TGTGCCAGCAGGACGGGGAACCCGTACCAAGAGACCCAGTACTTC	TRBV6-5	.	TRBJ2-5	.